This T cell receptor (beta chain) was found in a study of spatial heterogeneity in lung cancer. Stated time point: sample taken at primary tumor resection. From the 5' RACE reads, TCRdb called clonotypes with MiXCR, one entry per CDR3 protein. The top ten clones hold roughly 14% of a sample with over 50,000 distinct CDR3 sequences, under 7.5% of them seen once. CDR3 length: 14 amino acids. CDR1 is LNHNV, CDR2 YYDKDF, per germline (reference sequence). The V and J ends lost 5 bases and 1 base respectively, with 11 bases between them. The V call is TRBV15, the J call TRBJ2-5; perhaps TRBD2 as D (6 bases). This receptor was obtained from a female donor with early-stage non-small cell lung cancer. Sequencing used PBMCs, obtained at surgery. The CDR3 DNA follows: TGTGCCACCAGCGACCTTAGCGGCCAAGAGACCCAGTACTTC. It is translated as CATSDLSGQETQYF. The full variable domain, completed using reference TRBV15 and TRBJ2-5, is DAMVIQNPRYQVTQFGKPVTLSCSQTLNHNVMYWYQQKSSQAPKLLFHYYDKDFNNEADTPDNFQSRRPNTSFCFLDIRSPGLGDTAMYLCATSDLSGQETQYFGPGTRLLVL.